The clone carrying this T cell receptor (beta chain) showed up just a few times. Antigen: not known. The data derive from a study of early T cells in non-severe SARS-CoV-2 infection. Individual cDNA molecules each received unique molecular identifiers attached to them. From the 5' RACE reads, TCRdb called clonotypes with MiXCR, one entry per CDR3 protein. The sample comprises about 84,000 distinct CDR3 sequences, roughly 12% of which are singletons, and under 3% rests with the top ten. Germline assignment: CDR1 SNHLY and CDR2 FYNNEI. J gave up 6 bases and V 7 bases, and 6 bases lay outside the gene matches. This CDR3 comprises 14 residues. Study conclusions and caveats: Private and CD4 specificities were missed by VDJdb matching, skewed to anti-spike CD8.

The genes are TRBV2 and TRBJ2-1; 10 bases map to TRBD2. The receptor's source is an adult who was a healthcare worker with PCR-confirmed SARS-CoV-2 infection or an uninfected control (not recorded which). Sequenced material: whole blood. CDR3 amino acids: CASNPGLAFNEQFF. The CDR3 DNA follows: TGTGCCAGCAATCCGGGACTAGCGTTCAATGAGCAGTTCTTC.